Each of the 29 T cell receptor beta chains below was sequenced from the same sample in a study of PD-1 blockade in mismatch repair-deficient tumors. Assay used: immunoSEQ multiplex PCR; TCRdb lists only in-frame clones, some missing. Of over 75,000 clones listed, more than 65% were seen once; the top ten hold around 2.6%. This material consisted of peripheral blood, taken 12 weeks after starting pembrolizumab. Receptor source: an adult with mismatch repair-deficient cancer.

V is TRBV30 and J is TRBJ2-7; D is unclear. The CDR3 loop spans 11 amino acids. Between the trimmed V and J ends, which lost 2 bases and 5 bases, there was a span of 7 bases. CDR1 GTSNPN and CDR2 SVGIG come from the germline V gene (reference sequence). The CDR3 is CAWSSWNEQYF. The CDR3 region has the DNA TGTGCCTGGAGTTCATGGAACGAGCAGTACTTC.

The genes are TRBV6-1 and TRBJ2-3; D is ambiguous. CDR3 length: 13 amino acids. Trimming left V 7 bases short and J 3 bases short, with 11 bases between. Germline V CDR1 and CDR2: MNHNS, SASEGT. Written as DNA, the CDR3 is TGTGCCAGCAAACCCTTGGGGACAGATACGCAGTATTTT. This encodes CASKPLGTDTQYF.

The chain has TRBV27 and TRBJ2-1; D gene ambiguous. The CDR3 consists of 16 residues. With 6 bases removed from V and 4 bases from J, the gap between germline ends came to 19 bases. CDR1 is MNHEY, CDR2 SMNVEV, per germline (reference sequence). CDR3 amino acids: CASRPDTTLRYNEQFF. CDR3 DNA: TGTGCCAGCAGACCTGACACCACATTGAGGTACAATGAGCAGTTCTTC.

The chain is built from TRBV4-3 and TRBJ1-1; 8 bases agree with TRBD1. The germline gives CDR1 LGHNA, CDR2 YSLEER. Trimming at V came to 4 bases and at J to 5 bases, leaving 3 bases not matched to a gene. This CDR3 has 13 residues. The CDR3 sequence is CASSLDRETEAFF. The CDR3 DNA follows: TGCGCCAGCAGCCTGGACAGGGAAACTGAAGCTTTCTTT.

V and J are TRBV11-3 and TRBJ2-5; no clear D gene. The CDR3 is 13 amino acids. V was trimmed by 0 bases and J by 5 bases, leaving 7 bases between them. CDR1 and CDR2 from the germline V gene are SGHNT and YENEEA. CDR3 nucleotide sequence: TGTGCCAGCAGCTTAGAGATGGCCGAGACCCAGTACTTC. This gives the protein CASSLEMAETQYF.

The chain recombines TRBV7-3 with TRBJ2-3, with TRBD2 identical over 8 bases. The CDR3 is 15 residues long. Germline CDR1 SGHTA, CDR2 FQGTGA. Trimming at V came to 5 bases and at J to 5 bases, leaving 9 bases not matched to a gene. CDR3 residues: CASSRNGRAEDTQYF. The CDR3 DNA sequence: TGTGCCAGCAGCCGCAACGGGAGGGCTGAAGATACGCAGTATTTT.

V usage is TRBV7-9 and J usage is TRBJ2-1; a possible D gene is TRBD1 (5 bases). Per the germline V gene, CDR1 is SEHNR and CDR2 is FQNEAQ (reference sequence). The CDR3 runs 12 residues. Trimming pared 5 bases from V and 7 bases from J, leaving 9 bases between. CDR3 sequence reads: CASSPGANEQFF. As DNA, the CDR3 is TGTGCCAGCAGCCCTGGGGCTAATGAGCAGTTCTTC.

This chain uses TRBV11-3 with TRBJ1-1; D gene uncertain. V was trimmed by 1 base and J by 1 base, leaving 10 bases between them. This CDR3 has 15 residues. Germline CDR1 is SGHNT and CDR2 is YENEEA. CDR3 amino acids: CASSLVISGNTEAFF. Here the CDR3 DNA reads TGTGCCAGCAGCTTAGTAATAAGCGGGAACACTGAAGCTTTCTTT.

This sequence joins TRBV7-2 and TRBJ1-1; 8 bases match TRBD1. Trimming cost V 3 bases and J 4 bases; bases outside gene matches: 10. Per the germline V gene, CDR1 is SGHTA and CDR2 is FQGNSA. This CDR3 has 16 amino acids. The CDR3 loop is CASSFRRTGRSTEAFF. CDR3 sequence (DNA): TGTGCCAGCAGCTTCCGGCGGACAGGGCGAAGCACTGAAGCTTTCTTT.

The V and J genes are TRBV29-1 and TRBJ1-2; tentative D call: TRBD1 (5 bases). V dropped 3 bases and J dropped 8 bases, with 19 bases sitting between them. The CDR3 spans 14 residues. The V gene's germline CDR1 is SQVTM and CDR2 ANQGSEA. The CDR3 reads CSVDLRGILGGYTF. CDR3 DNA sequence: TGCAGCGTTGATCTTCGGGGGATTCTGGGCGGCTACACCTTC.

This rearrangement joins TRBV29-1 to TRBJ2-1, with TRBD2 identical over 7 bases. V lost 7 bases to trimming and J lost 4 bases; unmatched junction nucleotides: 10. Germline V gene lookup returns CDR1 SQVTM and CDR2 ANQGSEA. The CDR3 extends over 14 amino acids. CDR3 sequence (DNA): TGCAGCGCTCTCGGGGCTAGCGGTTACAATGAGCAGTTCTTC. Translation: CSALGASGYNEQFF.

The rearrangement uses TRBV15 and TRBJ1-5; possible D gene TRBD1, 5 bases. CDR1 is LNHNV and CDR2 is YYDKDF in the germline V gene (reference sequence). Trimming pared 7 bases from V and 1 base from J, leaving 14 bases between. This CDR3 has 15 amino acids. As DNA, the CDR3 is TGTGCCACCATCCAATCCGGGGGAAGCAATCAGCCCCAGCATTTT. It yields the protein CATIQSGGSNQPQHF.

The chain joins TRBV28 to TRBJ1-5; 8 bases fit TRBD1. CDR1 and CDR2 (germline): MDHEN, SYDVKM. J gave up 11 bases and V 5 bases, and 8 bases lay outside the gene matches. The CDR3 loop spans 13 amino acids. The CDR3 region has the DNA TGTGCCAGCAGTAGCGGACAGGGAAGGTCCCAGCATTTT. Encoded protein: CASSSGQGRSQHF.

This rearrangement joins TRBV5-1 to TRBJ2-7, with D perhaps matching TRBD1 (6 bases). Germline V lookup: CDR1 SGHRS, CDR2 YFSETQ. This CDR3 comprises 13 residues. The V gene lost 4 bases and the J gene lost 5 bases, with 13 bases spanning the gap. The DNA of the CDR3 is TGCGCCAGCAGCCCTTTGGCAGGGGACGAGCAGTACTTC. Its protein is CASSPLAGDEQYF.

V usage is TRBV9 and J usage is TRBJ2-2; 8 bases match TRBD2. V gave up 8 bases and J gave up 2 bases; unmatched junction bases: 8. Germline V gives CDR1 SGDLS, CDR2 YYNGEE. The CDR3 spans 15 residues. CDR3 residues: CASTSSGLNTGELFF. CDR3 in DNA: TGTGCCAGTACATCTAGCGGGCTTAACACCGGGGAGCTGTTTTTT.

This clone was detected once. Written as DNA, the CDR3 is TGTGCCAGCAGCTTAGTGGGCGGGAGAGTTGACAATGAGCAGTTCTTC. It encodes CASSLVGGRVDNEQFF. The V call is TRBV11-2, the J call TRBJ2-1; 7 nucleotides agree with TRBD2. The CDR3 has 16 residues. V lost 1 base, J lost 5 bases, and 8 bases stayed unmatched. Per germline, CDR1 SGHAT and CDR2 FQNNGV.

The rearrangement links TRBV6-1 to TRBJ1-5; D call uncertain. Germline V gene lookup returns CDR1 MNHNS and CDR2 SASEGT. This CDR3 is built from 14 residues. The V end lost 2 bases, the J end lost 3 bases, and 8 bases lay between the germline ends. CDR3 nucleotides: TGTGCCAGCAGTGAAAATCAAATCAATCAGCCCCAGCATTTT. Translation gives CASSENQINQPQHF.

This rearrangement joins TRBV30 to TRBJ1-2, with no clear D. The CDR3 runs 13 residues. Germline CDR1 is GTSNPN and CDR2 is SVGIG (reference sequence). V was trimmed by 5 bases and J by 1 base, leaving 11 bases between them. The chain's CDR3 is CAWLPGYNYGYTF. The CDR3 coding sequence is TGTGCCTGGCTCCCAGGATATAACTATGGCTACACCTTC.

The gene calls are TRBV12-5 and TRBJ2-2; 10 nucleotides match TRBD1. Germline trimming cut 4 bases from V and 5 bases from J; bases unmatched to any gene: 7. Germline V gene data show CDR1 as LGHNT and CDR2 as FRNRAP. The CDR3 sequence is 16 residues long. The CDR3 DNA reads as TGTGCTAGTGGTTCGCCGGACAGGGGGTTAACCGGGGAGCTGTTTTTT. Translated: CASGSPDRGLTGELFF.

This chain joins TRBV7-9 and TRBJ1-1; a weak D match, TRBD1 (5 bases). Germline-derived CDR1 and CDR2 are SEHNR and FQNEAQ (reference sequence). V was cut by 1 base and J by 4 bases, with 10 bases left in between. The CDR3 spans 14 residues. CDR3 in amino acids: CASSLGGGGTEAFF. The DNA of the CDR3 is TGTGCCAGCAGCTTAGGTGGGGGTGGCACTGAAGCTTTCTTT.

There are a few counts of this clone. CDR3 sequence: CASSPRGAGRQETQYF. The DNA for the CDR3 is TGTGCCAGCAGTCCGAGGGGGGCGGGCCGACAAGAGACCCAGTACTTC. The chain combines TRBV27 with TRBJ2-5; TRBD1 or TRBD2 may be the D gene (6 bases each). V gave up 5 bases and J gave up 2 bases, with 18 bases separating them. Germline values: CDR1 MNHEY, CDR2 SMNVEV (reference sequence). The CDR3 is 16 residues long.

This chain joins TRBV7-2 and TRBJ2-7; the D gene is possibly TRBD1 (5 bases). The CDR3 contains 12 residues. CDR1 and CDR2 (germline): SGHTA, FQGNSA. V lost 4 bases to trimming and J lost 3 bases, with 7 bases between them. The CDR3, as DNA: TGTGCCAGCAGCTGGCAGGGCTACGAGCAGTACTTC. Residues: CASSWQGYEQYF. Using reference TRBV7-2 and TRBJ2-7 for the parts outside the CDR3, the full variable domain is GAGVSQSPSNKVTEKGKDVELRCDPISGHTALYWYRQSLGQGLEFLIYFQGNSAPDKSGLPSDRFSAERTGGSVSTLTIQRTQQEDSAVYLCASSWQGYEQYFGPGTRLTVT.

The chain has TRBV2 and TRBJ2-2; possible D gene TRBD2, 6 bases. CDR3 size: 15 residues. Trimming removed 5 bases from V and 0 bases from J, with 10 bases in between. The germline gives CDR1 SNHLY, CDR2 FYNNEI. The CDR3 DNA reads TGTGCCAGCAGTATAACTAGCACGAACACCGGGGAGCTGTTTTTT. Translating gives CASSITSTNTGELFF.

The CDR3 protein is CASSLVRGGGETQYF. CDR3 sequence (DNA): TGTGCCAGCAGCTTAGTGCGGGGTGGGGGGGAGACCCAGTACTTC. This chain uses TRBV7-2 with TRBJ2-5, with D perhaps TRBD2 (6 bases). V lost 1 base and J 5 bases, leaving 14 bases between the germline ends. Germline V gives CDR1 SGHTA, CDR2 FQGNSA. The CDR3 is 15 amino acids. The complete variable domain, with remaining parts taken from reference TRBV7-2 and TRBJ2-5, reads GAGVSQSPSNKVTEKGKDVELRCDPISGHTALYWYRQSLGQGLEFLIYFQGNSAPDKSGLPSDRFSAERTGGSVSTLTIQRTQQEDSAVYLCASSLVRGGGETQYFGPGTRLLVL.

This chain links TRBV6-1 with TRBJ2-7; D might be TRBD1 (5 bases). Per the germline V gene, CDR1 is MNHNS and CDR2 is SASEGT. Trimming stripped 5 bases from V and 4 bases from J, with 15 bases between. This CDR3 contains 14 residues. CDR3 sequence reads: CASSRTEGVYEQYF. DNA for the CDR3: TGTGCCAGCAGTAGGACGGAAGGGGTTTACGAGCAGTACTTC.

This chain links TRBV6-4 with TRBJ2-1, with D uncertain. This CDR3 has 13 amino acids. V was shortened by 3 bases and J by 10 bases, with 13 bases between the two germline ends. The germline V gene encodes CDR1 MRHNA and CDR2 SNTAGT. The chain's CDR3 is CASSEELRREQFF. Written as DNA, the CDR3 is TGTGCCAGCAGTGAAGAGCTGCGACGGGAGCAGTTCTTC.

The chain combines TRBV14 with TRBJ2-5; tentatively, D is TRBD1 or TRBD2 (5 bases each). Germline CDR1 SGHDN, CDR2 FVKESK. Trimming shortened V by 2 bases and J by 1 base, and 8 bases separated the two germline ends. The CDR3 consists of 14 residues. CDR3 nucleotides: TGTGCCAGCAGCCAAACGGGGCTCCAAGAGACCCAGTACTTC. Its protein product is CASSQTGLQETQYF.

There are a few counts of this clone. J is TRBJ1-2 and V is TRBV4-2; maybe TRBD1 (5 bases). Germline lookup yields CDR1 LGHNA and CDR2 YNFKEQ. V lost 3 bases and J lost 4, with 12 bases in between. CDR3 size: 14 residues. The CDR3 region has the DNA TGTGCCAGCAGCCAGGACCTCGGGGGCTATGGCTACACCTTC. Protein: CASSQDLGGYGYTF.

The rearrangement links TRBV6-5 to TRBJ1-1; unclear D gene. Germline values: CDR1 MNHEY, CDR2 SVGAGI. There are 13 residues in the CDR3. V was clipped by 5 bases and J by 1 base, with 8 bases between them. CDR3 region: CASSEVSNTEAFF. The CDR3 nucleotides read TGTGCCAGCAGTGAGGTATCGAACACTGAAGCTTTCTTT.